The 29 T cell receptor beta chains in this list originate from one sample, sequenced in a study of CD8+CD57+ T cells in acquired aplastic anemia. In patients chosen for sequencing, flow cytometry had shown CD8+CD57+ cell expansion. Investigators profiled TCR beta VDJ and CDR3 from genomic DNA template. TCRdb fed the reads into MiXCR, producing one record per CDR3 protein. The repertoire has around 170,000 distinct CDR3 sequences, around half of them found once; the top ten carry over 7.5%. The material sequenced was sorted CD4+, CD8+, or CD8+CD57+ T cells (not recorded which) from PBMCs. These receptors came from a human donor with aplastic anemia.

This chain joins TRBV29-1 and TRBJ2-1; D is ambiguous. The CDR3 covers 12 residues. The ends were cut back, 4 bases at V and 4 bases at J, with 8 bases in the middle. CDR1 SQVTM and CDR2 ANQGSEA come from the germline V gene. The CDR3 spells CSVGSLYNEQFF. The CDR3 coding sequence is TGCAGCGTTGGGAGCCTTTACAATGAGCAGTTCTTC.

The sample holds many counts of this clonotype. The J gene is TRBJ1-1, the V gene TRBV5-1; TRBD1 matches at 8 bases. The CDR3 spans 16 residues. Unmatched junction bases numbered 9, after V lost 0 bases and J lost 5 bases. Germline CDR1 and CDR2: SGHRS and YFSETQ. CDR3 loop: CASSLGGTGLGTEAFF. DNA for the CDR3: TGCGCCAGCAGCTTGGGCGGGACAGGACTAGGAACTGAAGCTTTCTTT.

The chain uses TRBV5-4 and TRBJ1-1; 7 bases line up with TRBD1. The CDR3 contains 16 residues. V gave up 3 bases and J gave up 1 base; unmatched junction bases: 9. Germline loops: CDR1 SGHNT, CDR2 YYREEE (reference sequence). The chain's CDR3 is CASSYPRGRENTEAFF. The DNA of the CDR3 is TGTGCCAGCAGCTACCCCAGGGGGAGGGAGAACACTGAAGCTTTCTTT.

This clonotype was picked up many times. CDR3 bases: TGTGCCAGCAGCGCAAGGGGAGGGGCGGGCACTGAAGCTTTCTTT. Its protein product is CASSARGGAGTEAFF. The chain recombines TRBV7-9 with TRBJ1-1; possibly TRBD1 for D (5 bases). Trimming removed 5 bases from V and 4 bases from J, with 17 bases in between. The germline gives CDR1 SEHNR, CDR2 FQNEAQ (reference sequence). CDR3 length equals 15 residues.

This clonotype was counted ten times or more. The chain uses TRBV7-2 and TRBJ2-7; 10 bases are a match to TRBD1. After removal of 2 bases from V and 3 bases from J, the junction contained 4 bases not matched to a gene. Germline V gene lookup returns CDR1 SGHTA and CDR2 FQGNSA. The CDR3 has 15 amino acids. CDR3 sequence: CASSLRTGGNYEQYF. The CDR3 nucleotides are TGTGCCAGCAGCTTAAGGACAGGGGGAAACTACGAGCAGTACTTC. The full variable domain, rest sourced from reference TRBV7-2 and TRBJ2-7, is GAGVSQSPSNKVTEKGKDVELRCDPISGHTALYWYRQSLGQGLEFLIYFQGNSAPDKSGLPSDRFSAERTGGSVSTLTIQRTQQEDSAVYLCASSLRTGGNYEQYFGPGTRLTVT.

The chain couples TRBV19 to TRBJ2-3, with 8 bases that match TRBD1. The germline V gene has CDR1 LNHDA and CDR2 SQIVND (reference sequence). Trimming took 4 bases from V and 6 from J; bases not matched to a gene: 9. This CDR3 is built from 15 residues. The CDR3 coding sequence is TGTGCCAGTAGTACCCGGACAGGGAGTATTGATACGCAGTATTTT. Residues: CASSTRTGSIDTQYF. Drawing the rest from reference TRBV19 and TRBJ2-3, the complete variable domain is DGGITQSPKYLFRKEGQNVTLSCEQNLNHDAMYWYRQDPGQGLRLIYYSQIVNDFQKGDIAEGYSVSREKKESFPLTVTSAQKNPTAFYLCASSTRTGSIDTQYFGPGTRLTVL.

This clonotype came up a few times. The chain recombines TRBV10-1 with TRBJ1-4; TRBD1 matches 11 bases. CDR3 size: 14 residues. V lost 2 bases and J lost 8; bases outside the gene matches: 1. CDR1 and CDR2 from the germline V gene are WNHNN and SYGVQD (reference sequence). DNA for the CDR3: TGCGCCAGCAGTGAGGGACAGGGGGCCGAAAAACTGTTTTTT. As protein: CASSEGQGAEKLFF.

Comment on this clonotype: The germline gene is not matched at one end of the junction; a read error may be the cause. The CDR3 loop is CASGPQETSGSYGQYF. In DNA form, the CDR3 reads TGTGCCAGCGGCCCCCAAGAGACTAGCGGGAGCTACGGGCAGTACTTC. The rearrangement links TRBV11-2 to TRBJ2-7, with 12 nucleotides matching TRBD2. Per the germline V gene, CDR1 is SGHAT and CDR2 is FQNNGV. The CDR3 loop spans 16 amino acids.

The chain combines TRBV9 with TRBJ1-1; D possibly corresponds to TRBD1 (6 bases). Germline assignment: CDR1 SGDLS and CDR2 YYNGEE. Trimming took off 4 bases at V and 4 bases at J, with 14 bases between the two ends. The CDR3 has 14 amino acids. CDR3 amino acids: CASSPDRMSTEAFF. The DNA for the CDR3 is TGTGCCAGCAGCCCGGACAGAATGAGCACTGAAGCTTTCTTT.

This clonotype appeared many times. One end of the junction is discordant with germline, which a read error may explain. The chain employs TRBV5-6 and TRBJ2-2; D gene uncertain. There are 13 residues in the CDR3. Germline V gives CDR1 SGHDT, CDR2 YYEEEE. The CDR3 sequence is CASSLGVTGELFF. The CDR3 bases are TGTGCCAGCAGTTTGGGTGTCACCGGGGAGCTGTTTTTT.

The CDR3 DNA reads as TGCAGTGCTAGAGAAGTGAACACCGGGGAGCTGTTTTTT. Its protein product is CSAREVNTGELFF. The V and J genes are TRBV20-1 and TRBJ2-2; D is undetermined. Trimming took 0 bases from V and 1 from J, leaving 3 bases between them. There are 13 residues in the CDR3. Per the germline V gene, CDR1 is DFQATT and CDR2 is SNEGSKA (reference sequence).

The chain employs TRBV9 and TRBJ2-7, with unresolved D. The V gene's germline CDR1 is SGDLS and CDR2 YYNGEE. Trimming took off 0 bases at V and 6 bases at J, with 16 bases between the two ends. The CDR3 contains 15 residues. CDR3 coding DNA: TGTGCCAGCAGCGTAGGCGGTAGGACCGAAGGCGAGCAGTACTTC. This sequence encodes CASSVGGRTEGEQYF.

The chain combines TRBV4-1 with TRBJ2-7, with D unresolved. V dropped 4 bases and J dropped 4 bases, with 8 bases sitting between them. The germline gives CDR1 MGHRA, CDR2 YSYEKL. The CDR3 has 12 residues. CDR3 bases: TGCGCCAGCAGCCGAGTGGGATACGAGCAGTACTTC. Protein sequence: CASSRVGYEQYF.

This clonotype has ten or more counts. V usage is TRBV12-3 or TRBV12-4 and J usage is TRBJ2-7; D gene uncertain. V shed 7 bases and J shed 1 base, with 11 bases lying between them. CDR3 length: 13 residues. CDR3 DNA: TGTGCCAGCACCTATCGACGGTCCTACGAGCAGTACTTC. Amino acid sequence: CASTYRRSYEQYF.

The chain employs TRBV4-2 and TRBJ2-1; tentatively, D is TRBD2 (6 bases). The germline CDR1 and CDR2 sequences are LGHNA and YNFKEQ. The CDR3 contains 15 residues. Trimming took off 1 base at V and 7 bases at J, with 14 bases between the two ends. The CDR3 bases are TGTGCCAGCAGCCAAGGTGCGGGGTGGGGTAATGAGCAGTTCTTC. It specifies CASSQGAGWGNEQFF.

DNA of the CDR3: TGCAGCGTGGGGCAAAGCGGCTACGAGCAGTACTTC. Encoded protein: CSVGQSGYEQYF. The genes are TRBV29-1 and TRBJ2-7; D possibly matches TRBD1 or TRBD2 (5 bases each). CDR3 size: 12 residues. From germline, CDR1 is SQVTM and CDR2 ANQGSEA. Trimming took 6 bases from V and 3 from J, leaving 12 bases between them.

This clonotype appeared many times. The chain carries TRBV24-1 and TRBJ2-1; D gene uncertain. Trimming cost V 10 bases and J 1 base, with 13 bases left between them. The CDR3 contains 14 residues. CDR1 and CDR2 (germline): KGHDR, SFDVKD. CDR3 DNA sequence: TGTGCCACGTCTCGAGGTGGTTCCTACAATGAGCAGTTCTTC. Amino acids: CATSRGGSYNEQFF.

V usage is TRBV7-3 and J usage is TRBJ2-3; D is ambiguous. The CDR3 is made up of 11 amino acids. Germline V lookup: CDR1 SGHTA, CDR2 FQGTGA. Trimming took 5 bases from V and 6 from J, leaving 6 bases between them. This chain's CDR3 is CASSHADTQYF. The DNA of the CDR3 is TGTGCCAGCAGCCACGCGGATACGCAGTATTTT.

The CDR3 DNA is TGCAGTGCCACTCCCGGGACGGGGAACTATGGCTACACCTTC. Protein product: CSATPGTGNYGYTF. The genes are TRBV20-1 and TRBJ1-2, with D maybe TRBD1 (5 bases). V gave up 6 bases and J gave up 2 bases, with 16 bases separating them. Germline values: CDR1 DFQATT, CDR2 SNEGSKA (reference sequence). The CDR3 runs 14 residues.

This rearrangement joins TRBV7-8 to TRBJ1-1; D is ambiguous. In germline, CDR1 is SGHVS, CDR2 FQNEAQ. V was trimmed by 5 bases and J by 4 bases, leaving 17 bases between them. The CDR3 is 15 residues long. In DNA, the CDR3 is TGTGCCAGCAGCACACGCGTGGTTTCCGGCACTGAAGCTTTCTTT. This codes for CASSTRVVSGTEAFF.

Written as DNA, the CDR3 is TGTGCCAGCAGCTCGCGGGTGACCCCGAACACCGGGGAGCTGTTTTTT. It encodes CASSSRVTPNTGELFF. J is TRBJ2-2 and V is TRBV11-2, with D possibly matching TRBD2 (5 bases). This CDR3 spans 16 amino acids. Trimming pared 4 bases from V and 0 bases from J, leaving 12 bases between. Germline lookup yields CDR1 SGHAT and CDR2 FQNNGV.

This clonotype has at least ten counts. This sequence joins TRBV6-1 and TRBJ2-1; D may be TRBD1 or TRBD2 (6 bases each). V was shortened by 4 bases and J by 4 bases, with 11 bases between the two germline ends. CDR3 length equals 14 residues. Germline V CDR1 and CDR2: MNHNS, SASEGT. In DNA form, the CDR3 reads TGTGCCAGCAGTGCCCGAGGGGGGTACAATGAGCAGTTCTTC. It encodes CASSARGGYNEQFF.

This chain uses TRBV2 with TRBJ2-7; D is unclear. Germline assignment: CDR1 SNHLY and CDR2 FYNNEI. V gave up 4 bases and J gave up 2 bases, with 9 bases separating them. The CDR3 has 13 residues. CDR3 sequence reads: CASSASPTYEQYF. CDR3 sequence (DNA): TGTGCCAGCAGTGCGTCCCCAACCTACGAGCAGTACTTC.

V and J are TRBV20-1 and TRBJ2-5; 8 bases are shared with TRBD1. V dropped 3 bases and J dropped 1; count of bases not matched to a gene: 7. The CDR3 is 15 amino acids. Germline V gives CDR1 DFQATT, CDR2 SNEGSKA (reference sequence). Here the CDR3 reads CSASPQGATQETQYF. CDR3 coding DNA: TGCAGTGCTAGTCCCCAGGGGGCGACCCAAGAGACCCAGTACTTC.

This rearrangement joins TRBV7-2 to TRBJ1-5, with a tentative D call TRBD1 (5 bases). In germline, CDR1 is SGHTA, CDR2 FQGNSA. The CDR3 totals 12 residues. V dropped 6 bases and J dropped 11 bases, with 14 bases sitting between them. The CDR3 here is CASSDWGWAQHF. The CDR3 region has the DNA TGTGCCAGCAGTGACTGGGGGTGGGCCCAGCATTTT.

As for this clonotype: Relative to the germline gene, one junction end is altered; a read error may explain this. The CDR3 protein is CATSRDRGSGNYGYAF. The CDR3 region has the DNA TGTGCCACCAGCAGAGATAGGGGCTCAGGGAACTATGGCTACGCCTTC. The V and J genes are TRBV15 and TRBJ1-2, with D possibly matching TRBD1 (5 bases). Germline V gene sequence: CDR1 LNHNV, CDR2 YYDKDF (reference sequence). This CDR3 is built from 16 residues.

The chain recombines TRBV4-1 with TRBJ2-1; 13 bases agree with TRBD2. This CDR3 is built from 16 residues. Germline assignment: CDR1 MGHRA and CDR2 YSYEKL. V lost 3 bases, J lost 9 bases, and 8 bases stayed unmatched. The CDR3 region is CASSQAGTSGISEQFF. The DNA of the CDR3 is TGCGCCAGCAGCCAGGCCGGGACTAGCGGGATTTCTGAGCAGTTCTTC.

Ten or more counts support this clonotype. The chain joins TRBV11-2 to TRBJ2-7, with D unresolved. Between the trimmed V and J ends, which lost 3 bases and 3 bases, there was a span of 3 bases. The germline V gene encodes CDR1 SGHAT and CDR2 FQNNGV. The CDR3 has 11 amino acids. CDR3 loop: CASSFYYEQYF. The CDR3 bases are TGTGCCAGCAGCTTCTACTACGAGCAGTACTTC.

This chain links TRBV5-1 with TRBJ2-2; the match to TRBD2 covers 11 bases. J gave up 0 bases and V 0 bases, and 1 base lay outside the gene matches. This CDR3 region has 17 residues. Germline-derived CDR1 and CDR2 are SGHRS and YFSETQ. For the CDR3, the DNA is TGCGCCAGCAGCTTGGTAGCGGGGGGGCCGAACACCGGGGAGCTGTTTTTT. Encoded protein: CASSLVAGGPNTGELFF.